This entry lists 32 T cell receptor beta chains sequenced from one sample in a study of Graves' ophthalmopathy and Graves' hyperthyroidism. Amplification targeted the TCR beta CDR3 regions, with RNA transcripts as the source material. First-round RT-PCR with HTBI primers preceded a second-round multiplex PCR. TCRdb recomputed calls from the multiplex PCR reads with MiXCR, one row per CDR3 protein. This sample has a few hundred thousand distinct CDR3 sequences; 39% occur once, and the top ten carry roughly 4.5%. The sequencing input was peripheral blood or thyroid tissue (not recorded which). The source is an adult man with Graves' hyperthyroidism.

CDR3 DNA: TGCAGCTTGGACGGGACCGTTAATCAGCCCCAGCATTTT. Its protein is CSLDGTVNQPQHF. The rearrangement uses TRBV29-1 and TRBJ1-5; D perhaps matches TRBD1 (5 bases). This CDR3 is 13 amino acids long. Trimming stripped 8 bases from V and 4 bases from J, with 15 bases between. CDR1 and CDR2 from the germline V gene are SQVTM and ANQGSEA.

This clonotype was seen ten or more times. V gene TRBV5-6 combines with J gene TRBJ2-7, with TRBD2 identical over 8 bases. The CDR3 is made up of 14 amino acids. Germline V gene lookup returns CDR1 SGHDT and CDR2 YYEEEE. The trim removed 1 base at V and 7 bases at J, leaving 7 bases unmatched. The CDR3 is CASSLTGGPREQYF. The CDR3 region has the DNA TGTGCCAGCAGCTTGACGGGAGGGCCGAGAGAGCAGTACTTC.

CDR3 region: CASSVSAGLDYGYTF. The CDR3 DNA follows: TGCGCCAGCAGTGTATCGGCAGGGCTGGACTATGGCTACACCTTC. The chain is built from TRBV10-2 and TRBJ1-2; weak D call: TRBD1 (5 bases). Per the germline V gene, CDR1 is WSHSY and CDR2 is SAAADI. Trimming cost V 4 bases and J 3 bases, with 15 bases left between them. The CDR3 loop spans 15 amino acids.

The rearrangement links TRBV6-5 to TRBJ2-7; 7 bases are shared with TRBD1. V trimming: 5 bases; J trimming: 3 bases; junction bases outside the gene matches: 7. Germline CDR1 is MNHEY and CDR2 is SVGAGI. The CDR3 loop spans 14 amino acids. CDR3 in amino acids: CASSTGTDLYEQYF. The CDR3, as DNA: TGTGCCAGCAGTACCGGGACAGACCTCTACGAGCAGTACTTC.

The gene calls are TRBV7-2 and TRBJ1-2; the match to TRBD1 covers 9 bases. Germline CDR1 and CDR2: SGHTA and FQGNSA. The J segment lost 6 bases and the V segment lost 3 bases, leaving 5 bases of the junction unmatched. This CDR3 has 14 residues. CDR3 in DNA: TGTGCCAGCAGCTTCGGGACAGGGCTGGATGGCTACACCTTC. Encoded protein: CASSFGTGLDGYTF.

The J gene is TRBJ2-3, the V gene TRBV2; 8 nucleotides align to TRBD1. The CDR3 spans 12 residues. The ends lost 8 bases at V and 6 bases at J; junction bases unmatched: 4. CDR1 and CDR2 (germline): SNHLY, FYNNEI. This chain's CDR3 is CASGTGGDTQYF. The CDR3 region has the DNA TGTGCCAGCGGGACAGGAGGGGATACGCAGTATTTT.

V usage is TRBV29-1 and J usage is TRBJ1-2; maybe TRBD1 (5 bases). Germline V gene lookup returns CDR1 SQVTM and CDR2 ANQGSEA. This CDR3 region has 11 residues. The CDR3 region has the DNA TGCAGTGCTAGGGGCGCTTTTGGCTACACCTTC. Translation gives CSARGAFGYTF.

This clonotype was recorded many times. The chain has TRBV6-2 or TRBV6-3 and TRBJ1-6; 10 positions match TRBD1. The CDR3 length is 14 residues. The J segment lost 13 bases and the V segment lost 7 bases, leaving 10 bases of the junction unmatched. Germline V gene data show CDR1 as MNHEY and CDR2 as SVGEGT. CDR3 residues: CASTLGQGRSPLHF. CDR3 in DNA: TGTGCCAGCACCTTGGGACAGGGGCGTTCGCCCCTCCACTTT.

This clonotype was recorded at least ten times. The chain couples TRBV6-1 to TRBJ2-5; the D gene is possibly TRBD2 (7 bases). Germline loops: CDR1 MNHNS, CDR2 SASEGT. The germline V and J ends were trimmed by 1 base and 5 bases, with 11 bases remaining between them. The CDR3 spans 14 residues. The CDR3 reads CASSEVGGLETQYF. DNA of the CDR3: TGTGCCAGCAGTGAAGTCGGGGGGCTTGAGACCCAGTACTTC.

A few counts support this clonotype. V gene TRBV7-2 combines with J gene TRBJ2-7, with TRBD1 matching 8 bases. The CDR3 loop spans 19 amino acids. In germline, CDR1 is SGHTA, CDR2 FQGNSA. J was trimmed by 4 bases and V by 6 bases; bases with no gene match: 23. As DNA, the CDR3 is TGTGCCAGCAGTTTGCCCCTCCGGGCATCCAGGGGGCTAGAATACGAGCAGTACTTC. Translating it yields CASSLPLRASRGLEYEQYF.

The chain uses TRBV25-1 and TRBJ2-1; D might be TRBD1 (6 bases). CDR1 is MGHDK, CDR2 SYGVNS, per germline. The germline V and J ends were trimmed by 0 bases and 5 bases, with 17 bases remaining between them. The CDR3 consists of 17 residues. The chain's CDR3 is CASSEYRGGDPNNEQFF. CDR3 nucleotide sequence: TGTGCCAGCAGTGAATATCGAGGGGGAGATCCGAACAATGAGCAGTTCTTC.

About this clonotype: The junction departs from the called germline gene at one end, perhaps through a read error. The gene calls are TRBV6-5 and TRBJ1-1, with D possibly matching TRBD1 (6 bases). CDR3 length: 12 residues. Per the germline V gene, CDR1 is MNHEY and CDR2 is SVGAGI. CDR3 nucleotides: TGTGTCAGCTCACCAGGGGACACTGAAGCTTTCTTT. It encodes CVSSPGDTEAFF.

This clonotype was counted ten times or more. The junction departs from the called germline gene at one end, perhaps through a read error. CDR3 sequence: CASSQVGENTEAFF. CDR3 nucleotides: TGTGCCAGCAGCCAAGTGGGAGAGAACACTGAAGCTTTCTTT. The genes are TRBV4-1 and TRBJ1-1; no firm D call. CDR1 and CDR2 (germline): MGHRA, YSYEKL. This CDR3 region has 14 residues.

The sample holds a few counts of this clonotype. V usage is TRBV5-1 and J usage is TRBJ2-5, with D perhaps TRBD2 (5 bases). This CDR3 comprises 17 residues. Trimming cost V 0 bases and J 2 bases, with 17 bases left between them. The germline V gene has CDR1 SGHRS and CDR2 YFSETQ. The chain's CDR3 is CASSLGLASMGQETQYF. In nucleotides, the CDR3 is TGCGCCAGCAGCTTGGGGCTAGCTTCGATGGGGCAAGAGACCCAGTACTTC. The whole variable domain, remainder taken from reference TRBV5-1 and TRBJ2-5, is KAGVTQTPRYLIKTRGQQVTLSCSPISGHRSVSWYQQTPGQGLQFLFEYFSETQRNKGNFPGRFSGRQFSNSRSEMNVSTLELGDSALYLCASSLGLASMGQETQYFGPGTRLLVL.

This clonotype has just a few counts. The chain has TRBV20-1 and TRBJ2-7; 13 bases agree with TRBD2. CDR1 and CDR2 (germline): DFQATT, SNEGSKA (reference sequence). The CDR3 is 16 residues long. After removal of 5 bases from V and 0 bases from J, the junction contained 7 bases not matched to a gene. The CDR3 region is CSADNRLAGGSYEQYF. In DNA form, the CDR3 reads TGCAGTGCTGACAATAGACTAGCGGGAGGCTCCTACGAGCAGTACTTC.

This clonotype has only a few counts. The J gene is TRBJ1-5, the V gene TRBV7-2; D possibly corresponds to TRBD1 (6 bases). The V gene's germline CDR1 is SGHTA and CDR2 FQGNSA. The CDR3 runs to 15 residues. With 4 bases removed from V and 1 base from J, the gap between germline ends came to 11 bases. The CDR3 here is CASSSDTGSNQPQHF. DNA of the CDR3: TGTGCCAGCAGCTCGGATACAGGGAGCAATCAGCCCCAGCATTTT.

In the case of this clonotype: A much larger clone sits a single nucleotide away, making a read error possible. The V call is TRBV20-1, the J call TRBJ2-7; weak D call: TRBD2 (6 bases). This CDR3 is 16 amino acids long. CDR1 and CDR2 (germline): DFQATT, SNEGSKA (reference sequence). The CDR3 region has the DNA TGCAGTGCTGGAGATATCGCTCGCGGGGCCACCTACGAGCAGTACTTC. Translation gives CSAGDIARGATYEQYF.

This clonotype has a single count. The chain is built from TRBV15 and TRBJ1-2; 7 positions match TRBD1. This CDR3 is built from 16 residues. In germline, CDR1 is LNHNV, CDR2 YYDKDF (reference sequence). V shed 1 base, J shed 3 bases, and the junction held 8 bases outside the gene matches. The CDR3 DNA reads as TGTGCCACCAGCAGAGCAAAGCCCAGGGGGGACTATGGCTACACCTTC. It translates to CATSRAKPRGDYGYTF. Filled out from reference TRBV15 and TRBJ1-2, the complete variable domain reads DAMVIQNPRYQVTQFGKPVTLSCSQTLNHNVMYWYQQKSSQAPKLLFHYYDKDFNNEADTPDNFQSRRPNTSFCFLDIRSPGLGDTAMYLCATSRAKPRGDYGYTFGSGTRLTVV.

This chain connects TRBV7-3 to TRBJ2-7, with 11 bases lining up with TRBD2. J was trimmed by 7 bases and V by 1 base; bases with no gene match: 12. Germline V CDR1 and CDR2: SGHTA, FQGTGA. This CDR3 has 17 residues. The CDR3 region is CASSLRPKLAGGDEQYF. The CDR3 DNA follows: TGTGCCAGCAGCTTAAGACCCAAATTAGCGGGAGGGGATGAGCAGTACTTC.

On this clonotype itself: At one end the junction does not follow the germline gene, possibly because of a read error. The rearrangement uses TRBV7-7 and TRBJ1-5; D might be TRBD1 (6 bases). Germline CDR1 is SSHAT and CDR2 is FNYEAQ (reference sequence). The CDR3 is 14 residues long. This CDR3 is CASSSDSYQETQHF. For the CDR3, the DNA is TGTGCTAGCAGCTCGGACAGCTACCAAGAGACCCAGCATTTT.

The chain has TRBV2 and TRBJ2-7; 9 bases line up with TRBD1. V was clipped by 7 bases and J by 5 bases; unmatched bases: 3. Germline-derived CDR1 and CDR2 are SNHLY and FYNNEI. CDR3 length: 12 residues. Written as DNA, the CDR3 is TGTGCCAGCATGACAGGGGGAAACGAGCAGTACTTC. Translated: CASMTGGNEQYF.

This clonotype was found a few times. The chain employs TRBV11-2 and TRBJ2-5; maybe TRBD1 (5 bases). The J call may be wrong; the DNA end is better matched by TRBJ2-1. The germline V gene has CDR1 SGHAT and CDR2 FQNNGV. This CDR3 has 16 amino acids. The CDR3: CASSLTDTGPGNEQFF. DNA of the CDR3: TGTGCCAGCAGCTTAACGGACACTGGGCCCGGCAATGAGCAGTTCTTC.

With respect to this clonotype: This may come from a read error, since a much larger clone is one base off. The rearrangement links TRBV20-1 to TRBJ2-5, with D tentatively TRBD1 or TRBD2 (5 bases each). Germline values: CDR1 DFQATT, CDR2 SNEGSKA (reference sequence). This CDR3 comprises 13 residues. Trimming stripped 1 base from V and 4 bases from J, with 10 bases between. This chain's CDR3 is CSARVDGGETQYF. For the CDR3, the DNA is TGCAGTGCTAGAGTTGATGGGGGAGAGACCCAGTACTTC.

The sample holds a few counts of this clonotype. The chain recombines TRBV7-9 with TRBJ1-2; 12 bases map to TRBD1. V lost 5 bases, J lost 4 bases, and 5 bases stayed unmatched. CDR1 and CDR2 (germline): SEHNR, FQNEAQ (reference sequence). This CDR3 has 15 amino acids. The chain's CDR3 is CASSGTGGLGYGYTF. The CDR3 DNA is TGTGCCAGCAGCGGGACAGGGGGCCTGGGCTATGGCTACACCTTC.

This chain uses TRBV7-8 with TRBJ1-5; D perhaps matches TRBD1 (5 bases). The ends were cut back, 4 bases at V and 2 bases at J, with 18 bases in the middle. There are 17 residues in the CDR3. Germline CDR1 is SGHVS and CDR2 is FQNEAQ. CDR3 sequence: CASSSSGGVSGNQPQHF. The CDR3 region has the DNA TGTGCCAGCAGCTCGAGCGGGGGGGTGTCTGGCAATCAGCCCCAGCATTTT.

This clonotype has ten or more counts. The chain carries TRBV20-1 and TRBJ2-2; a weak D match, TRBD2 (7 bases). Per the germline V gene, CDR1 is DFQATT and CDR2 is SNEGSKA (reference sequence). V gave up 0 bases and J gave up 6 bases, with 11 bases separating them. This CDR3 region has 14 residues. The CDR3 is CSARDAGAAGELFF. The CDR3 DNA sequence: TGCAGTGCTAGAGATGCGGGGGCAGCCGGGGAGCTGTTTTTT.

This chain joins TRBV24-1 and TRBJ2-7; D remains ambiguous. Near its end, the DNA agrees better with TRBJ2-1, so the J call may be wrong. CDR1 and CDR2 from the germline V gene are KGHDR and SFDVKD. CDR3 length: 12 amino acids. CDR3 bases: TGTGCCACCAGTGATTTGTTTGATGAGCAGTTCTTC. Translated, it gives CATSDLFDEQFF.

The chain is built from TRBV12-3 or TRBV12-4 and TRBJ2-1; 9 bases map to TRBD2. Germline trimming cut 3 bases from V and 14 bases from J; bases unmatched to any gene: 14. CDR3 size: 15 residues. The CDR3, as DNA: TGTGCCAGCAGTTTTCAGGGTGGTTTGGCGGGGGGGGAGTTCTTC. As protein: CASSFQGGLAGGEFF.

About this clonotype itself: This may arise from a read error, as a much more abundant clone is one base away. The genes are TRBV10-3 and TRBJ2-7, with D maybe TRBD1 (5 bases). The CDR3 has 14 amino acids. Looked up from germline, CDR1 is ENHRY and CDR2 is SYGVKD. CDR3 loop: CASSFGRVRYEQYF. In DNA form, the CDR3 reads TGTGCCAGCAGTTTCGGCAGGGTTCGCTACGAGCAGTACTTC.

In its sample, this clonotype was seen many times. This chain uses TRBV29-1 with TRBJ1-5, with TRBD1 matching 8 bases. Germline V gene data show CDR1 as SQVTM and CDR2 as ANQGSEA. The CDR3 is made up of 15 amino acids. Unmatched junction bases numbered 5, after V lost 4 bases and J lost 0 bases. Written as DNA, the CDR3 is TGCAGCGTTGGCTCGGGACAGGATAGCAATCAGCCCCAGCATTTT. Residues: CSVGSGQDSNQPQHF.

This clonotype was seen only once. Germline and junction disagree at one end, which may indicate a read error. The rearrangement uses TRBV10-3 and TRBJ1-5; no firm D call. The CDR3 has 13 residues. Germline CDR1 ENHRY, CDR2 SYGVKD. The CDR3 loop is CATSDKGGQPQHF. CDR3 sequence (DNA): TGTGCCACCAGTGATAAGGGCGGCCAGCCCCAGCATTTT.

This clonotype was recorded many times. This chain connects TRBV7-2 to TRBJ2-2; the D is unclear. The CDR3 is 13 residues long. Germline values: CDR1 SGHTA, CDR2 FQGNSA. Trimming removed 3 bases at V and 3 bases at J, with 5 bases between. This chain's CDR3 is CASSLVHTGELFF. Written as DNA, the CDR3 is TGTGCCAGCAGCTTGGTGCACACCGGGGAGCTGTTTTTT. Looking up the rest from reference TRBV7-2 and TRBJ2-2 gives the full variable domain: GAGVSQSPSNKVTEKGKDVELRCDPISGHTALYWYRQSLGQGLEFLIYFQGNSAPDKSGLPSDRFSAERTGGSVSTLTIQRTQQEDSAVYLCASSLVHTGELFFGEGSRLTVL.